This T cell receptor beta chain was sequenced during a study of technical replicates of blood from a handful of donors. Clones were sequenced by immunoSEQ multiplex PCR, and TCRdb holds only the in-frame ones, with some missing. Of tens of thousands of clones in the sample, around 94% were seen once. The CDR3 spans 14 residues. V shed 5 bases and J 2 bases; nucleotides not matched to a gene: 3. In germline, CDR1 is SGHAT, CDR2 FQNNGV. The genes are TRBV11-2 and TRBJ2-7; 10 bases fit TRBD1. The sequence derives from a human donor in good health. The sequencing input was T cells isolated from PBMCs. The CDR3 DNA follows: TGTGCCAGCAGCACCGGGACAGGGGCCTACGAGCAGTACTTC. Protein sequence: CASSTGTGAYEQYF.